The 28 T cell receptor beta chains listed next were all sequenced from one sample in a study of T cells after yellow fever vaccination. Each CDR3 protein is one row after TCRdb ran MiXCR on the 5' RACE reads. This sample has 180,000 or so distinct CDR3 sequences, with approximately 11% found just once. The sequencing used CD8+ T cells sorted from PBMCs, collected 15 days after the yellow fever booster vaccination. These receptors all stem from a man aged 18 to 35 who received the YFV17D yellow fever vaccine.

This clonotype appeared a few times. The J gene is TRBJ2-2, the V gene TRBV7-9; D call uncertain. The CDR3 is 16 residues long. Germline CDR1 reads SEHNR; CDR2 reads FQNEAQ (reference sequence). The V and J ends lost 5 bases and 4 bases respectively, with 17 bases between them. CDR3 bases: TGTGCCAGCAGCCCCTGGGGAACGGGCTTCACCGGGGAGCTGTTTTTT. Translation: CASSPWGTGFTGELFF.

CDR3 in amino acids: CASSLNAGTQDTDTQYF. The CDR3 nucleotides are TGTGCCAGCAGCTTAAATGCCGGGACCCAAGACACAGATACGCAGTATTTT. This chain joins TRBV7-6 and TRBJ2-3; D may match TRBD1 or TRBD2 (5 bases each). V was clipped by 2 bases and J by 2 bases, with 17 bases between them. In germline, CDR1 is SGHVS, CDR2 FNYEAQ. CDR3 size: 17 residues.

The V and J genes are TRBV7-9 and TRBJ1-2; D is unresolved. V lost 6 bases and J lost 4, with 15 bases in between. The CDR3 is 14 amino acids. Germline V gene sequence: CDR1 SEHNR, CDR2 FQNEAQ (reference sequence). CDR3 nucleotides: TGTGCCAGCAGGGGCACTGCCGAGGGCTATGGCTACACCTTC. Translated, it gives CASRGTAEGYGYTF.

The CDR3 sequence: CASSLDRVPSDEQYF. The CDR3 coding sequence is TGTGCCAGCAGTTTGGACAGGGTCCCCTCTGACGAGCAGTACTTC. The chain links TRBV6-2 or TRBV6-3 to TRBJ2-7, with 8 bases aligning to TRBD1. The ends lost 4 bases at V and 5 bases at J; junction bases unmatched: 10. The CDR3 consists of 15 residues. CDR1 and CDR2 (germline): MNHEY, SVGEGT.

The chain joins TRBV7-8 to TRBJ2-7; D gene ambiguous. From germline, CDR1 is SGHVS and CDR2 FQNEAQ. V lost 0 bases and J 3 bases, leaving 9 bases between the germline ends. CDR3 length equals 14 residues. The CDR3 DNA sequence: TGTGCCAGCAGCTTAGCGCCGGATTACTACGAGCAGTACGTC. This encodes CASSLAPDYYEQYV.

The chain carries TRBV29-1 and TRBJ2-1, with a possible D match to TRBD2 (6 bases). Germline V gene sequence: CDR1 SQVTM, CDR2 ANQGSEA. V was trimmed by 7 bases and J by 13 bases, leaving 17 bases between them. The CDR3 consists of 11 residues. The CDR3 DNA is TGCAGCGGTGGACTAACGGCACTACAGTTCTTC. This codes for CSGGLTALQFF.

This clonotype has just a few counts. The chain is built from TRBV28 and TRBJ1-1; D is unresolved. Germline V gene data show CDR1 as MDHEN and CDR2 as SYDVKM. The CDR3 totals 14 residues. The V end was cut by 0 bases, the J end by 4 bases, with 9 bases between. Here the CDR3 DNA reads TGTGCCAGCAGTTTATGGGGTGGTGGCACTGAAGCTTTCTTT. Protein product: CASSLWGGGTEAFF.

V is TRBV12-3 or TRBV12-4 and J is TRBJ2-7, with 8 bases identical to TRBD2. V lost 5 bases and J lost 5; bases outside the gene matches: 8. The CDR3 is 14 amino acids. The CDR3 loop is CASSPLGGVHEQYV. The CDR3, as DNA: TGTGCCAGCAGTCCTCTCGGGGGGGTCCACGAGCAGTACGTC.

The table lists this clonotype with many counts. V and J are TRBV7-6 and TRBJ2-3, with a tentative D call TRBD2 (5 bases). The CDR3 totals 15 residues. V shed 2 bases and J shed 0 bases, with 9 bases lying between them. Germline assignment: CDR1 SGHVS and CDR2 FNYEAQ. Here the CDR3 reads CASSLWESSTDTQYF. The DNA of the CDR3 is TGTGCCAGCAGCTTATGGGAGTCTAGCACAGATACGCAGTATTTT.

The genes are TRBV19 and TRBJ2-1; D is unresolved. The V end lost 7 bases, the J end lost 3 bases, and 16 bases lay between the germline ends. From germline, CDR1 is LNHDA and CDR2 SQIVND (reference sequence). This CDR3 region has 15 residues. CDR3 nucleotides: TGTGCCAGTAAGTTGGGCTCGGGCAGCTACAATGAGCAGTTCTTC. Residues: CASKLGSGSYNEQFF.

This clonotype was counted a few times. This sequence joins TRBV20-1 and TRBJ2-7; D is ambiguous. Germline-derived CDR1 and CDR2 are DFQATT and SNEGSKA (reference sequence). The length of the CDR3 is 14 residues. The V end lost 3 bases, the J end lost 1 base, and 13 bases lay between the germline ends. The CDR3 protein is CSARSPQESYEQYV. The CDR3 DNA reads TGCAGTGCTAGGTCGCCCCAGGAATCCTACGAGCAGTACGTC.

This clonotype was found many times. The chain carries TRBV3-1 and TRBJ2-3, with D perhaps being TRBD1 or TRBD2 (5 bases each). Trimming stripped 0 bases from V and 4 bases from J, with 5 bases between. CDR1 LGHDT and CDR2 YNNKEL come from the germline V gene (reference sequence). CDR3 length: 13 residues. CDR3 sequence: CASSQEGADTQYF. CDR3 nucleotide sequence: TGTGCCAGCAGCCAAGAGGGGGCAGATACGCAGTATTTT.

This clonotype was found a few times. The chain uses TRBV6-5 and TRBJ2-5; D is unresolved. V lost 7 bases and J 2 bases, leaving 14 bases between the germline ends. This CDR3 contains 14 residues. CDR1 is MNHEY and CDR2 is SVGAGI in the germline V gene. The CDR3 region is CASIGVTIQETQYF. The CDR3 bases are TGTGCCAGCATTGGAGTCACAATTCAAGAGACCCAGTACTTC.

This clonotype has a handful of counts. This CDR3 reads CASSFNPALGPLNTEAFF. DNA for the CDR3: TGTGCCAGCAGCTTCAACCCCGCGCTGGGGCCCTTGAACACTGAAGCTTTCTTT. The chain is built from TRBV7-9 and TRBJ1-1, with D possibly TRBD1 on 5 matching bases. The germline gives CDR1 SEHNR, CDR2 FQNEAQ (reference sequence). The CDR3 is 18 amino acids. Trimming stripped 3 bases from V and 0 bases from J, with 20 bases between.

This clonotype was seen a few times. The gene calls are TRBV4-3 and TRBJ2-3; D is perhaps TRBD1 or TRBD2 (5 bases each). This CDR3 has 18 residues. Germline values: CDR1 LGHNA, CDR2 YSLEER. V lost 0 bases and J 2 bases, leaving 18 bases between the germline ends. The DNA for the CDR3 is TGCGCCAGCAGCCAAGAGGGACCAGATCTACGAGACACAGATACGCAGTATTTT. Its translation: CASSQEGPDLRDTDTQYF.

This clonotype was counted between two and nine times. The chain has TRBV6-2 or TRBV6-3 and TRBJ1-5; unclear D gene. The ends were cut back, 6 bases at V and 0 bases at J, with 9 bases in the middle. The V gene's germline CDR1 is MNHEY and CDR2 SVGEGT. The CDR3 loop spans 14 amino acids. The CDR3 DNA sequence: TGTGCCAGCAGGGGGTTTTATAGCAATCAGCCCCAGCATTTT. This translates into CASRGFYSNQPQHF.

This clonotype was recorded many times. This chain connects TRBV27 to TRBJ2-7, with D perhaps TRBD2 (5 bases). The CDR3 contains 15 residues. The ends were cut back, 3 bases at V and 3 bases at J, with 15 bases in the middle. Per the germline V gene, CDR1 is MNHEY and CDR2 is SMNVEV (reference sequence). CDR3 in amino acids: CASSLRVSSFYEQYF. In nucleotides, the CDR3 is TGTGCCAGCAGTTTGCGGGTCAGTTCTTTCTACGAGCAGTACTTC.

The rearrangement uses TRBV11-2 and TRBJ2-2; 7 bases map to TRBD1. CDR3 length: 13 residues. Germline V lookup: CDR1 SGHAT, CDR2 FQNNGV. V was pared by 6 bases and J by 5 bases, with 3 bases of the junction left unmatched. CDR3 residues: CASRIRGTGELFF. The CDR3 nucleotides read TGTGCCAGCAGGATCAGGGGGACCGGGGAGCTGTTTTTT.

V is TRBV6-2 or TRBV6-3 and J is TRBJ1-1; 8 nucleotides match TRBD1. The V segment lost 8 bases and the J segment 4 bases; nucleotides outside the gene matches: 3. CDR1 is MNHEY, CDR2 SVGEGT, per germline. This CDR3 has 12 amino acids. The CDR3 bases are TGTGCCAGCGGACAGGGCAGCACTGAAGCTTTCTTT. It yields the protein CASGQGSTEAFF.

This clonotype turned up a few times. The J gene is TRBJ2-2, the V gene TRBV7-2, with D tentatively TRBD1 (6 bases). Trimming shortened V by 5 bases and J by 5 bases, and 18 bases separated the two germline ends. The CDR3 is 16 residues long. Per the germline V gene, CDR1 is SGHTA and CDR2 is FQGNSA. The CDR3 loop reads CASSPGPSGVTGELFF. CDR3 DNA: TGTGCCAGCAGCCCGGGCCCCTCAGGGGTTACCGGGGAGCTGTTTTTT. The variable domain in full, completed from reference TRBV7-2 and TRBJ2-2, reads GAGVSQSPSNKVTEKGKDVELRCDPISGHTALYWYRQSLGQGLEFLIYFQGNSAPDKSGLPSDRFSAERTGGSVSTLTIQRTQQEDSAVYLCASSPGPSGVTGELFFGEGSRLTVL.

This chain uses TRBV4-1 with TRBJ2-3; TRBD2 might be the D (5 bases). V lost 4 bases and J lost 2, with 19 bases in between. Germline CDR1 MGHRA, CDR2 YSYEKL. This CDR3 spans 17 amino acids. The CDR3 here is CASSPPREQSHTDTQYF. Written as DNA, the CDR3 is TGCGCCAGCAGCCCCCCGAGGGAGCAGTCTCACACAGATACGCAGTATTTT.

This clonotype has only a few counts. V is TRBV7-2 and J is TRBJ2-3; 10 bases are shared with TRBD2. Losses at the gene ends were 4 bases for V and 2 bases for J; bases not matched to a gene: 6. Germline V gives CDR1 SGHTA, CDR2 FQGNSA. The CDR3 extends over 16 amino acids. CDR3 sequence (DNA): TGTGCCAGCAGCTCAGTACTAGCGGGGTTCACAGATACGCAGTATTTT. Translating gives CASSSVLAGFTDTQYF.

The rearrangement uses TRBV5-6 and TRBJ2-7, with D perhaps matching TRBD1 (6 bases). Trimming stripped 5 bases from V and 4 bases from J, with 10 bases between. This CDR3 has 12 residues. The V gene's germline CDR1 is SGHDT and CDR2 YYEEEE. CDR3 DNA sequence: TGTGCCAGCAGTCGGGACAAATACGAGCAGTACGTC. Protein product: CASSRDKYEQYV.

This clonotype showed up many times. The chain is built from TRBV29-1 and TRBJ1-1; D not resolved. V was clipped by 4 bases and J by 7 bases, with 10 bases between them. This CDR3 region has 11 residues. Germline V lookup: CDR1 SQVTM, CDR2 ANQGSEA. In DNA, the CDR3 is TGCAGCGTTGGCAGTGGTGGTGAAGCTTTCTTT. Encoded protein: CSVGSGGEAFF.

In its sample, this clonotype was seen many times. The rearrangement joins TRBV4-3 to TRBJ2-3; D possibly corresponds to TRBD2 (6 bases). V dropped 0 bases and J dropped 4 bases, with 23 bases sitting between them. CDR1 LGHNA and CDR2 YSLEER come from the germline V gene. There are 19 residues in the CDR3. The CDR3 DNA follows: TGCGCCAGCAGCCAAGATAGATCTAGCGCGGCTTGGGGGTCAGATACGCAGTATTTT. It is translated as CASSQDRSSAAWGSDTQYF.

This clonotype was detected only a few times. The rearrangement links TRBV6-8 to TRBJ1-5, with 7 bases matching TRBD1. Trimming removed 2 bases from V and 6 bases from J; junction bases left unmatched: 7. The CDR3 runs 15 residues. Germline V gene data show CDR1 as MNHGY and CDR2 as SAAAGT. The CDR3 loop reads CASSYAKQGIQPQHF. CDR3 nucleotides: TGTGCCAGCAGTTACGCCAAACAGGGGATTCAGCCCCAGCATTTT.

The CDR3 nucleotides read TGTGCCAGCAGCGGGACCCCACTGACCGAAGCTTTCTTT. Amino acids: CASSGTPLTEAFF. The chain uses TRBV14 and TRBJ1-1; TRBD1 might be the D (5 bases). CDR1 and CDR2 from the germline V gene are SGHDN and FVKESK. Trimming cost V 5 bases and J 8 bases, with 15 bases left between them. CDR3 length equals 13 residues.

The CDR3 bases are TGCGCCAGCAGCCTCGGGACAGAGCTCACCGGGGAGCTGTTTTTT. Residues: CASSLGTELTGELFF. J is TRBJ2-2 and V is TRBV4-3; 7 nucleotides line up with TRBD1. This CDR3 has 15 residues. Looked up from germline, CDR1 is LGHNA and CDR2 is YSLEER. The V gene end was trimmed by 4 bases and the J gene end by 4 bases; junction bases not matched to a gene: 6.